Below, 4 T cell receptor beta chains from the same sample are listed, as sequenced in a study of blood T cell repertoires in COVID-19. Profiled with immunoSEQ multiplex PCR; TCRdb holds only in-frame clones, not every one. The table records roughly 230,000 clones, roughly 84% of them present only once. The source material was peripheral blood. The receptors shown here come from a woman aged 45 to 65 with acute or convalescent COVID-19.

V and J are TRBV28 and TRBJ1-2; possibly TRBD1 for D (5 bases). Germline loops: CDR1 MDHEN, CDR2 SYDVKM. V lost 3 bases to trimming and J lost 8 bases, with 13 bases between them. There are 13 residues in the CDR3. CDR3 amino acids: CASSFSSGEGYTF. CDR3 DNA: TGTGCCAGCAGTTTCTCGTCGGGGGAAGGCTACACCTTC.

The chain has TRBV11-2 and TRBJ1-1; D is unclear. The V end was cut by 1 base, the J end by 6 bases, with 9 bases between. Germline V gene lookup returns CDR1 SGHAT and CDR2 FQNNGV. CDR3 size: 13 residues. CDR3 nucleotide sequence: TGTGCCAGCAGCTTAGCACTCTTGGCTGAAGCTTTCTTT. Its protein product is CASSLALLAEAFF. Using reference TRBV11-2 and TRBJ1-1 for the parts outside the CDR3, the full variable domain is EAGVAQSPRYKIIEKRQSVAFWCNPISGHATLYWYQQILGQGPKLLIQFQNNGVVDDSQLPKDRFSAERLKGVDSTLKIQPAKLEDSAVYLCASSLALLAEAFFGQGTRLTVV.

The genes are TRBV5-4 and TRBJ2-7; perhaps TRBD1 as D (6 bases). Germline CDR1 SGHNT, CDR2 YYREEE (reference sequence). The CDR3 runs 17 residues. The V end was cut by 0 bases, the J end by 0 bases, with 16 bases between. CDR3 amino acids: CASSLGLGTQISYEQYF. The CDR3 nucleotides are TGTGCCAGCAGCTTGGGTTTAGGGACACAGATCTCCTACGAGCAGTACTTC.

This chain joins TRBV5-1 and TRBJ2-2, with TRBD1 identical over 7 bases. This CDR3 is built from 16 residues. Germline trimming cut 1 base from V and 7 bases from J; bases unmatched to any gene: 10. Per germline, CDR1 SGHRS and CDR2 YFSETQ. Here the CDR3 DNA reads TGCGCCAGCAGCTTGCGGCCAACAGGGGACAGCGGGGAGCTGTTTTTT. Protein sequence: CASSLRPTGDSGELFF.